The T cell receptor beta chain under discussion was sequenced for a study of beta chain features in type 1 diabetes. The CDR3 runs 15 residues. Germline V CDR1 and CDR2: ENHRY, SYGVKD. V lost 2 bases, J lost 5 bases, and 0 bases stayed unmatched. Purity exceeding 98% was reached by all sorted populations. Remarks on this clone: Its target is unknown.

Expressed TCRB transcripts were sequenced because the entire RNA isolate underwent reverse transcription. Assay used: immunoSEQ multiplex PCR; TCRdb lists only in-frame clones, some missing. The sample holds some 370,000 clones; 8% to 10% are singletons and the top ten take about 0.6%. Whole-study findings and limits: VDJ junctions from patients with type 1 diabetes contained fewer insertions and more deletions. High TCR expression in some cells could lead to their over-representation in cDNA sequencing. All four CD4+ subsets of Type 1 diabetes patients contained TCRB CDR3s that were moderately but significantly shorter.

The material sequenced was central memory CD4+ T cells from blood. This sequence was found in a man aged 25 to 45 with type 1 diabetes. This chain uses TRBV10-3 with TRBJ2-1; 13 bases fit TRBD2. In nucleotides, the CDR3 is TGTGCCATCAGTGAGGGACTAGCGGGAGACAATGAGCAGTTCTTC. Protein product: CAISEGLAGDNEQFF.